The 13 T cell receptor beta chains reported below all come from one sample, sequenced in a study of T cells in Graves' hyperthyroidism and ophthalmopathy. Using RNA transcripts as the source, TCR beta CDR3 regions were amplified. A first-round RT-PCR of the TCR CDR3 used the HTBI primer set. TCRdb re-derived calls from the multiplex PCR reads in MiXCR, one entry per CDR3 protein. The sample comprises approximately 480,000 distinct CDR3 sequences, roughly 20% of which are singletons, and less than 30% rests with the top ten. The specimen was blood. The origin of the receptors is a young man with Graves' hyperthyroidism.

This clonotype was seen a few times. The gene calls are TRBV10-3 and TRBJ1-1; tentatively, D is TRBD1 (6 bases). Trimming stripped 6 bases from V and 7 bases from J, with 12 bases between. Germline values: CDR1 ENHRY, CDR2 SYGVKD. The CDR3 loop spans 12 amino acids. The CDR3 reads CAISLQGVEAFF. The CDR3 nucleotides are TGTGCCATCAGCTTACAGGGCGTTGAAGCTTTCTTT.

The rearrangement links TRBV25-1 to TRBJ1-1; tentative D call: TRBD1 (6 bases). Germline CDR1 is MGHDK and CDR2 is SYGVNS. The CDR3 totals 15 residues. The V end lost 3 bases, the J end lost 6 bases, and 17 bases lay between the germline ends. The chain's CDR3 is CASSDRRGSEPEAFF. The CDR3 DNA follows: TGTGCCAGCAGTGACCGCAGGGGCTCTGAGCCTGAAGCTTTCTTT.

Many counts were recorded for this clonotype. The chain links TRBV30 to TRBJ1-2, with TRBD1 matching 7 bases. J gave up 5 bases and V 2 bases, and 14 bases lay outside the gene matches. Germline CDR1 GTSNPN, CDR2 SVGIG (reference sequence). This CDR3 has 16 residues. The CDR3: CAWSLPDRAPLYGYTF. Here the CDR3 DNA reads TGTGCCTGGAGTCTCCCAGACAGGGCCCCTCTGTATGGCTACACCTTC.

This clonotype was observed many times. V usage is TRBV7-8 and J usage is TRBJ1-5, with a possible D match to TRBD1 (5 bases). V was trimmed by 1 base and J by 5 bases, leaving 12 bases between them. Looked up from germline, CDR1 is SGHVS and CDR2 is FQNEAQ. This CDR3 has 15 residues. CDR3 DNA: TGTGCCAGCAGCTTAGGGCCTCAGGGCCATCAGCCCCAGCATTTT. Its protein product is CASSLGPQGHQPQHF.

This clonotype was detected ten times or more. The chain employs TRBV2 and TRBJ2-7, with 10 bases matching TRBD1. Germline V CDR1 and CDR2: SNHLY, FYNNEI. The ends lost 6 bases at V and 5 bases at J; junction bases unmatched: 7. The CDR3 covers 14 residues. CDR3 loop: CASSHRDRGNEQYF. CDR3 bases: TGTGCCAGCAGCCACCGGGACAGGGGAAACGAGCAGTACTTC.

This clonotype was counted many times. The rearrangement uses TRBV12-3 or TRBV12-4 and TRBJ1-5, with D maybe TRBD1 (5 bases). V lost 5 bases and J lost 4, with 12 bases in between. CDR3 length: 14 amino acids. The CDR3 reads CASSPRQGNQPQHF. The CDR3 region has the DNA TGTGCCAGCAGTCCCCGCCAGGGTAATCAGCCCCAGCATTTT.

There are many counts of this clonotype. The V gene is TRBV6-2 or TRBV6-3, the J gene TRBJ2-5; the D call may be TRBD1 or TRBD2 (5 bases each). Per germline, CDR1 MNHEY and CDR2 SVGEGT. Trimming left V 5 bases short and J 5 bases short, with 12 bases between. This CDR3 comprises 13 residues. The CDR3 region has the DNA TGTGCCAGCAGTCACAGGAGGCGGGAGACCCAGTACTTC. Translating gives CASSHRRRETQYF.

This clonotype was picked up many times. The chain uses TRBV7-8 and TRBJ2-7; D remains ambiguous. The V end was cut by 2 bases, the J end by 2 bases, with 7 bases between. CDR1 is SGHVS and CDR2 is FQNEAQ in the germline V gene. The CDR3 totals 13 residues. CDR3 sequence: CASSLYRPYEQYF. The CDR3 DNA sequence: TGTGCCAGCAGCTTATACAGACCCTACGAGCAGTACTTC.

Ten or more counts support this clonotype. The rearrangement uses TRBV4-1 and TRBJ2-2; 8 bases map to TRBD1. V gave up 4 bases and J gave up 4 bases; unmatched junction bases: 11. Germline V lookup: CDR1 MGHRA, CDR2 YSYEKL. The CDR3 totals 17 residues. The CDR3 sequence: CASSRKGQDHSTGELFF. DNA for the CDR3: TGCGCCAGCAGCCGTAAGGGACAGGATCACTCCACCGGGGAGCTGTTTTTT.

This chain uses TRBV20-1 with TRBJ1-5, with a weak D call TRBD1 (6 bases). The CDR3 is 14 residues long. V lost 4 bases, J lost 0 bases, and 10 bases lay in between. Germline V gives CDR1 DFQATT, CDR2 SNEGSKA (reference sequence). This CDR3 is CSATGENSNQPQHF. CDR3 in DNA: TGCAGTGCTACAGGGGAGAATAGCAATCAGCCCCAGCATTTT.

This clonotype was observed many times. V gene TRBV3-1 combines with J gene TRBJ2-2; 7 bases agree with TRBD1. V was pared by 7 bases and J by 5 bases, with 10 bases of the junction left unmatched. Germline V gene lookup returns CDR1 LGHDT and CDR2 YNNKEL (reference sequence). The CDR3 is made up of 15 amino acids. The CDR3 DNA sequence: TGTGCCAGCACCATCTCGACAGGGCGAACCGGGGAGCTGTTTTTT. This translates into CASTISTGRTGELFF.

This clonotype was picked up many times. This chain uses TRBV6-1 with TRBJ1-2; no firm D call. The CDR3 contains 14 residues. V was cut by 4 bases and J by 5 bases, with 14 bases left in between. Germline V gene data show CDR1 as MNHNS and CDR2 as SASEGT. The CDR3 is CASSGKGSGYGYTF. Written as DNA, the CDR3 is TGTGCCAGCAGTGGAAAGGGATCAGGATATGGCTACACCTTC.

The table lists this clonotype with many counts. The chain links TRBV30 to TRBJ1-1; D may be TRBD1 (6 bases). The CDR3 consists of 11 residues. CDR1 and CDR2 from the germline V gene are GTSNPN and SVGIG (reference sequence). V lost 4 bases and J lost 8, with 11 bases in between. DNA of the CDR3: TGTGCCTGGACCCCGGGACAAGAAGCTTTCTTT. This sequence encodes CAWTPGQEAFF.